These T cell receptor beta chains were read from a single sample in a study of T cell responses to AZD1222 COVID-19 vaccine. The repertoire was sequenced with immunoSEQ multiplex PCR; TCRdb's copy has only in-frame clones and lacks some. This table holds approximately 130,000 clones, approximately 92% found once. This specimen was peripheral blood, taken 28 days after the second dose of the MenACWY control vaccine. The origin of the receptors is an adult who received the MenACWY meningococcal vaccine as a control. Each CDR3 is given with its conserved first and last residue. D genes are given only for firm matches. Expanded clones get a size class; other rows say once, few or many, or leave the size out.

j_call: TRBJ2-3
d_call: -
clone_size: -
v_call: TRBV9
cdr3_aa: CASSVGSRAEGAQYF
cdr3_nt: TGTGCCAGCAGCGTAGGCTCCCGGGCTGAAGGTGCTCAGTATTTT

j_call: TRBJ2-3
d_call: -
clone_size: -
v_call: TRBV5-1
cdr3_aa: CASSTPYSSGDTQYF
cdr3_nt: TGCGCCAGCAGCACGCCCTACAGTTCGGGGGATACGCAGTATTTT

j_call: TRBJ1-4
d_call: -
clone_size: -
v_call: TRBV7-2
cdr3_aa: CASSLKGANEKLFF
cdr3_nt: TGTGCCAGCAGCTTAAAGGGGGCTAATGAAAAACTGTTTTTT

j_call: TRBJ2-3
d_call: -
clone_size: -
v_call: TRBV5-5
cdr3_aa: CASSPHDVTDTQYF
cdr3_nt: TGTGCCAGCAGTCCGCACGATGTCACAGATACGCAGTATTTT

j_call: TRBJ1-1
d_call: -
clone_size: -
v_call: TRBV29-1
cdr3_aa: CSVGPWGPGTEAFF
cdr3_nt: TGCAGCGTTGGCCCTTGGGGCCCCGGCACTGAAGCTTTCTTT

j_call: TRBJ2-2
d_call: -
clone_size: few
v_call: TRBV30
cdr3_aa: CAWSATGELFF
cdr3_nt: TGTGCCTGGAGTGCGACCGGGGAGCTGTTTTTT

j_call: TRBJ1-5
d_call: -
clone_size: once
v_call: TRBV28
cdr3_aa: CASSSGTIQPQHF
cdr3_nt: TGTGCCAGCAGTTCCGGGACTATCCAGCCCCAGCATTTT

j_call: TRBJ2-1
d_call: -
clone_size: -
v_call: TRBV7-9
cdr3_aa: CASSLGLYNEQFF
cdr3_nt: TGTGCCAGCAGCTTAGGACTCTACAATGAGCAGTTCTTC

j_call: TRBJ1-3
d_call: -
clone_size: -
v_call: TRBV5-8
cdr3_aa: CASSLIVGVGSGNTIYF
cdr3_nt: TGTGCCAGCAGCTTGATAGTGGGCGTTGGGTCTGGAAACACCATATATTTT

j_call: TRBJ2-1
d_call: TRBD2
clone_size: few
v_call: TRBV12-5
cdr3_aa: CASARRTSGSPASNEQFF
cdr3_nt: TGTGCTAGCGCACGGAGGACTAGCGGGAGCCCGGCGTCCAATGAGCAGTTCTTC